These T cell receptor beta chains were read from a single sample in a study of blood T cell repertoires in COVID-19. Data came from immunoSEQ multiplex PCR; TCRdb stores just in-frame clones and leaves some out. The data show around 300,000 clones, about four fifths seen once. The sequenced sample was peripheral blood. Source of these receptors: a man aged 25 to 40 with active or convalescent COVID-19. CDR3s include the opening cysteine and the closing phenylalanine or tryptophan. The D gene is left open where the match is weak. Part of the rows lack a size; the others show once, few, many or a class for expanded clones.

j_call clone_size v_call d_call cdr3_nt cdr3_aa
TRBJ2-1 - TRBV10-1 - TGCGCCAGCAGTGAATCGGCGGGCCCCGCTTCCTACAATGAGCAGTTCTTC CASSESAGPASYNEQFF
TRBJ2-7 - TRBV5-8 - TGTGCCAGCAGGGCTTCAGGGGTCTACGAGCAGTACTTC CASRASGVYEQYF
TRBJ2-1 - TRBV19 - TGTGCCAGTAGTCGGGGGGCGGGAGCTCTCAGCAATGAGCAGTTCTTC CASSRGAGALSNEQFF
TRBJ2-3 - TRBV13 - TGTGCCAGCAGCTTAGAACGGAGAAGCACAGATACGCAGTATTTT CASSLERRSTDTQYF
TRBJ2-7 - TRBV5-4 TRBD1 TGTGCCAGCAGCTTGGTGACTTGGACAGGGATCTACGAGCAGTACTTC CASSLVTWTGIYEQYF
TRBJ1-1 - TRBV27 - TGTGCCAGCAGTTTGACCTACAGGGTTATGAACACTGAAGCTTTCTTT CASSLTYRVMNTEAFF
TRBJ2-1 - TRBV11-3 - TGTGCCAGCAGCCCCTTCGAGGGGGGGCACTACAATGAGCAGTTCTTC CASSPFEGGHYNEQFF
TRBJ2-7 - TRBV28 TRBD1 TGTGCCAGCAGTACCGGGACAGCGACCTACGAGCAGTACTTC CASSTGTATYEQYF
TRBJ2-1 - TRBV20-1 TRBD2 TGCAGTGCTAGGACTAGCGTTGAGCAGTTCTTC CSARTSVEQFF
TRBJ2-3 - TRBV19 - TGTGCCAGTAGTACCTCAGGGGACACGCAGTATTTT CASSTSGDTQYF
TRBJ2-3 once TRBV29-1 TRBD1 TGCAGCGTTGAAGGGGCGGGGACAGGGTGGACAGATACGCAGTATTTT CSVEGAGTGWTDTQYF
TRBJ1-5 - TRBV6-1 - TGTGCCAGCAGTGAAGCGCTGCCGGGACGGGGGTTATATAGCAATCAGCCCCAGCATTTT CASSEALPGRGLYSNQPQHF
TRBJ2-7 - TRBV28 TRBD2 TGTGCCAGCAGGCTAGGGACTAGCGGGAGCTACGAGCAGTACTTC CASRLGTSGSYEQYF
TRBJ1-6 - TRBV7-2 - TGTGCCAGCAGCTTACGCCGGGAGCTAAATTCACCCCTCCACTTT CASSLRRELNSPLHF
TRBJ2-7 - TRBV28 TRBD2 TGTGCCAGCGGGGGGACTAGCGGAGTCACGGAGCAGTACTTC CASGGTSGVTEQYF
TRBJ2-3 - TRBV3-1/TRBV3-2 - TGTGCCAGCAGCCCGCGGATCAGAACAGATACGCAGTATTTT CASSPRIRTDTQYF
TRBJ2-1 - TRBV7-2 TRBD2 TGTGCCAGCAGGCCAACTAGCGGGAGTACGGTCTATGAGCAGTTCTTC CASRPTSGSTVYEQFF
TRBJ2-5 - TRBV30 - TGTGCCTGGAGTCAGGAAGAGACCCAGTACTTC CAWSQEETQYF
TRBJ1-1 - TRBV2 - TGTGCCAGCAGTGAAAGGGACATTTTAGCTTTCTTT CASSERDILAFF
TRBJ2-6 - TRBV5-4 TRBD1 TGTGCCAGCAGCTTGATCGGGACAGTCCTTTATGGGGCCAACGTCCTGACTTTC CASSLIGTVLYGANVLTF
TRBJ2-1 - TRBV7-3 TRBD2 TGTGCCAGCAGCTTTAGCGGGGGGAACAATGAGCAGTTCTTC CASSFSGGNNEQFF
TRBJ2-2 - TRBV2 - TGTGCCAGCAGTCAGGGACTGCTTCTCACCGGGGAGCTGTTTTTT CASSQGLLLTGELFF
TRBJ1-4 - TRBV30 - TGTGCCTGGAAAGGGGATAATAATGAAAAACTGTTTTTT CAWKGDNNEKLFF
TRBJ2-2 - TRBV19 TRBD2 TGTGCCAGTACCAGCGAGACTAGCGGGAGTAGGAGCACCGGGGAGCTGTTTTTT CASTSETSGSRSTGELFF
TRBJ1-3 - TRBV3-1/TRBV3-2 - TGTGCCAGCAGCCAAGGAGGACGGGAGTACGGAAACACCATATATTTT CASSQGGREYGNTIYF
TRBJ1-5 once TRBV5-3 - TGTGCCAGAAGCGGAGGGCCCCAGCATTTT CARSGGPQHF
TRBJ1-1 - TRBV6-1 - TGTGCCAGCAGTGAAGCAAGCCCTTACACTGAAGCTTTCTTT CASSEASPYTEAFF
TRBJ2-7 - TRBV6-5 - TGTGCCAGCTCTCACCTCCCGGTCGAGCAGTACTTC CASSHLPVEQYF